The rows below give T cell receptor beta chains drawn from one sample of a study of blood T cell repertoires in COVID-19. Profiled with immunoSEQ multiplex PCR; TCRdb holds only in-frame clones, not every one. The sample carries some 83,000 clones, more than 75% recorded once. The specimen was peripheral blood. The receptors derive from a man over 45 with active COVID-19. Both conserved end residues are part of each CDR3. A D gene is named only where the DNA matches it firmly. Clone sizes are given selectively: once, few, many, or a class where the clone is expanded.

clone size,V gene,J gene,D gene,CDR3 protein,CDR3 DNA
.,TRBV7-9,TRBJ2-7,.,CASSLNRGYEQYF,TGTGCCAGCAGCTTAAATAGGGGCTACGAGCAGTACTTC
.,TRBV30,TRBJ2-5,TRBD1,CAWFVRGETQYF,TGTGCCTGGTTCGTCAGGGGGGAGACCCAGTACTTC
once,TRBV6-5,TRBJ2-1,TRBD2,CASSYRTGGGEQFF,TGTGCCAGCAGTTACAGGACGGGAGGTGGTGAGCAGTTCTTC
.,TRBV7-3,TRBJ1-3,.,CASSATGSSGNTIYF,TGTGCCAGCAGCGCGACAGGATCCTCTGGAAACACCATATATTTT
.,TRBV7-8,TRBJ1-1,.,CASSIQGGTEAFF,TGTGCCAGCAGCATCCAGGGAGGGACTGAAGCTTTCTTT
.,TRBV5-1,TRBJ2-7,.,CASSLGLFYEQYF,TGCGCCAGCAGCCTCGGACTTTTCTACGAGCAGTACTTC
.,TRBV4-2,TRBJ2-7,TRBD2,CASSQDQLAGPYEQYF,TGTGCCAGCAGCCAAGATCAACTAGCGGGACCGTACGAGCAGTACTTC
.,TRBV9,TRBJ2-5,TRBD2,CASSGRDWLETQYF,TGTGCCAGTTCGGGGAGGGACTGGCTGGAGACCCAGTACTTC
.,TRBV3-1/TRBV3-2,TRBJ1-1,.,CASSPARRAEAFF,TGTGCCAGCAGCCCCGCAAGGAGGGCTGAAGCTTTCTTT
.,TRBV7-9,TRBJ2-5,TRBD1,CASSPTGGGTGETQYF,TGTGCCAGCAGCCCGACAGGGGGCGGTACGGGAGAGACCCAGTACTTC
medium-sized,TRBV29-1,TRBJ1-1,.,CSVEGRRYAEAFF,TGCAGCGTTGAAGGGAGGCGATACGCTGAAGCTTTCTTT
.,TRBV28,TRBJ1-5,.,CASGGGNQPQHF,TGTGCCAGCGGGGGCGGCAATCAGCCCCAGCATTTT
few,TRBV5-1,TRBJ1-3,TRBD1,CASSLQGAGNTIYF,TGCGCCAGCAGCCTGCAGGGGGCTGGAAACACCATATATTTT
.,TRBV21-1,TRBJ2-1,.,CASSKCGQLISYNEQFF,TGTGCCAGCAGCAAATGCGGACAGTTAATTAGTTACAATGAGCAGTTCTTC
.,TRBV5-1,TRBJ2-5,.,CASSLTGYQETQYF,TGCGCCAGCAGCTTAACAGGGTACCAAGAGACCCAGTACTTC
.,TRBV11-3,TRBJ2-7,.,CASSLGVGEDEQYF,TGTGCCAGCAGCTTAGGGGTAGGGGAGGACGAGCAGTACTTC
.,TRBV30,TRBJ2-3,TRBD1,CAWSVRTGRGAGDTQYF,TGTGCCTGGAGTGTACGGACAGGCAGGGGTGCAGGAGATACGCAGTATTTT
.,TRBV7-2,TRBJ1-1,TRBD1,CASSLTGGKTEAFF,TGTGCCAGCAGCTTAACAGGGGGCAAGACTGAAGCTTTCTTT
.,TRBV4-2,TRBJ2-5,.,CASSQEASRAETQYF,TGTGCCAGCAGCCAAGAGGCCTCCAGGGCAGAGACCCAGTACTTC
once,TRBV18,TRBJ2-7,.,CASSLLAYEQYF,TGTGCCAGCTCACTGCTAGCCTACGAGCAGTACTTC
.,TRBV27,TRBJ2-5,.,CASSLRIGVRETQYF,TGTGCCAGCAGTTTACGAATCGGGGTCAGGGAGACCCAGTACTTC
.,TRBV28,TRBJ1-2,TRBD1,CASSSSGTGGGGYTF,TGTGCCAGCAGTTCATCCGGGACAGGGGGTGGGGGCTACACCTTC
.,TRBV5-1,TRBJ1-1,.,CASSLDTLNTEAFF,TGCGCCAGCAGCCTGGACACGCTGAACACTGAAGCTTTCTTT
once,TRBV25-1,TRBJ2-1,.,CASSESVAGDNEQFF,TGTGCCAGCAGTGAAAGTGTAGCAGGGGACAATGAGCAGTTCTTC
.,TRBV28,TRBJ2-3,.,CASAGQFIADTQYF,TGTGCCAGCGCGGGACAGTTCATCGCAGATACGCAGTATTTT
.,TRBV19,TRBJ1-4,TRBD1,CASSIPQGAEKLFF,TGTGCCAGTAGTATTCCCCAGGGGGCAGAAAAACTGTTTTTT
.,TRBV11-2,TRBJ2-6,TRBD1,CASRLQGTGANVLTF,TGTGCCAGCAGACTACAGGGGACTGGGGCCAACGTCCTGACTTTC
.,TRBV5-6,TRBJ1-2,TRBD1,CASSFPFPDREAYGYTF,TGTGCCAGCAGCTTCCCTTTCCCGGACAGGGAGGCGTATGGCTACACCTTC
.,TRBV6-1,TRBJ1-1,.,CASSEAGAEKGFF,TGTGCCAGCAGTGAAGCGGGGGCAGAGAAGGGTTTCTTT
medium-sized,TRBV28,TRBJ1-5,.,CARRNLGGSNQPQHF,TGTGCCAGAAGGAACCTGGGAGGGAGCAATCAGCCCCAGCATTTT
.,TRBV5-1,TRBJ2-1,TRBD1,CASSLPRTGSNYNEQFF,TGCGCCAGCAGCCTCCCGAGGACAGGTTCCAACTACAATGAGCAGTTCTTC